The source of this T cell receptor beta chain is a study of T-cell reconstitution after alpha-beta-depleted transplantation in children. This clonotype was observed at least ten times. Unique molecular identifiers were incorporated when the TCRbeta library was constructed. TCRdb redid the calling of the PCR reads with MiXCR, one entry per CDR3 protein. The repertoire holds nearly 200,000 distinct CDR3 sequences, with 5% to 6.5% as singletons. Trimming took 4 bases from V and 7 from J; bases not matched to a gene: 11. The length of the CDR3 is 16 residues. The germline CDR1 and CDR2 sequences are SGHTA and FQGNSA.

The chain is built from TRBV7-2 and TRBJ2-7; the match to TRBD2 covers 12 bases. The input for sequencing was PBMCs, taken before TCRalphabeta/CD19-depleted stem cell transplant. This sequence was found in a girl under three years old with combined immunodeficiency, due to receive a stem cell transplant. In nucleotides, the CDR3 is TGTGCCAGCAGCTCTTCGCGGCTAGCGGGGGGGGTAGAGCAGTACTTC. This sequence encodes CASSSSRLAGGVEQYF.